This paragraph covers one T cell receptor (beta chain) sequence. Its antigen is unidentified. This same CDR3 is encoded by further DNA sequences in the sample. TCRdb's copy holds only in-frame clones and misses some; the assay was immunoSEQ multiplex PCR. Of over a million clones in the sample, more than 75% were seen once. These data belong to a study of shared clonotypes between healthy human individuals. Background on the study: Donors, aged 18 to 49, were two women and three men.

V shed 2 bases and J shed 1 base, with 9 bases lying between them. This CDR3 is 14 amino acids long. Per the germline V gene, CDR1 is SGHRS and CDR2 is YFSETQ. Overall study results and limits: Clonotype sharing among donors, it was expected, would be affected by sequencing depth. Several donors showed sharing of approximately 5% of naive CD4 clonotypes.

From CD4+ cells came CD45RA+ naive and CD45RA-negative memory subsets. The chain has TRBV5-1 and TRBJ2-5, with D possibly being TRBD1 (6 bases). This clonotype was obtained from a man aged 18 to 30 in good health. Some clones in this sample may be carry-over from other donors' samples. Sequencing was done on a sample of memory CD4+ T cells from PBMCs. Subset: CD45RA-negative fraction. CDR3 nucleotide sequence: TGCGCCAGCAGCTTAGGACAGCCCCAAGAGACCCAGTACTTC. Protein product: CASSLGQPQETQYF.